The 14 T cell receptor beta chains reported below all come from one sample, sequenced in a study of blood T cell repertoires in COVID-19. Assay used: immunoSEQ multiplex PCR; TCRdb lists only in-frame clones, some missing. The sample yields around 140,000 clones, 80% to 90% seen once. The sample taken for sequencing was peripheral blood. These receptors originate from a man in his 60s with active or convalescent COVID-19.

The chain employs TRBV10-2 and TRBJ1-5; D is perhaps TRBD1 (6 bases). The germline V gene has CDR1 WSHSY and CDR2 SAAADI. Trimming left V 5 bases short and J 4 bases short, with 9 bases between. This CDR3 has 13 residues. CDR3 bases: TGCGCCAGCAGTTTCCAGGGGAATCAGCCCCAGCATTTT. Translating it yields CASSFQGNQPQHF.

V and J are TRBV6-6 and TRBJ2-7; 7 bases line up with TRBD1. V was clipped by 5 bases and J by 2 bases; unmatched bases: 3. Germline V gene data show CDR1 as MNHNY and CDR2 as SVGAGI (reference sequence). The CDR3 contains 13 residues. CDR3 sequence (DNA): TGTGCCAGCAGTAACAGGGGTGCCTACGAGCAGTACTTC. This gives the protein CASSNRGAYEQYF.

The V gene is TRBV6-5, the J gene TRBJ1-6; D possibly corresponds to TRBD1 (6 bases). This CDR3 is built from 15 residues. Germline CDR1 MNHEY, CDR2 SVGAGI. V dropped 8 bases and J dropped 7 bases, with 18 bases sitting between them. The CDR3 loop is CASLSSTGINSPLHF. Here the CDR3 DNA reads TGTGCCAGCCTGAGCTCTACAGGGATCAATTCACCCCTCCACTTT.

Here the CDR3 DNA reads TGTGCCTGGAGTCAAGGGGACAGGGGGCCCTACGAGCAGTACTTC. Protein: CAWSQGDRGPYEQYF. J is TRBJ2-7 and V is TRBV30; 12 bases fit TRBD1. Germline V CDR1 and CDR2: GTSNPN, SVGIG (reference sequence). The CDR3 is made up of 15 amino acids. V gave up 2 bases and J gave up 2 bases; unmatched junction bases: 4.

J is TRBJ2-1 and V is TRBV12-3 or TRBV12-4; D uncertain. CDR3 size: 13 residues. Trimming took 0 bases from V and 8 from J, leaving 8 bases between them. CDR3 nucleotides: TGTGCCAGCAGTTTAGCCGGTTTTTATGAGCAGTTCTTC. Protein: CASSLAGFYEQFF.

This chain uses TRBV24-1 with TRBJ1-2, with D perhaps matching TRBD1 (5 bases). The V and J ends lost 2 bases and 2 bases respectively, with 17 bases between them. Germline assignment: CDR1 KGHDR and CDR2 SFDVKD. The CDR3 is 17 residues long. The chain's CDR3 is CATSDSGGAGQNYGYTF. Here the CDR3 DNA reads TGTGCCACCAGTGATTCAGGCGGGGCAGGTCAAAACTATGGCTACACCTTC.

The CDR3 nucleotides are TGTGCCAGCAGCCTGACAGGGGGGTACGAGCAGTACTTC. It translates to CASSLTGGYEQYF. The genes are TRBV7-9 and TRBJ2-7, with 9 bases identical to TRBD1. Looked up from germline, CDR1 is SEHNR and CDR2 is FQNEAQ (reference sequence). V lost 5 bases to trimming and J lost 4 bases; unmatched junction nucleotides: 3. The CDR3 consists of 13 residues.

CDR3 coding DNA: TGTGCCAGCAGCTGGTCGGGGGATGGAAAACTGTTTTTT. Its translation is CASSWSGDGKLFF. This chain links TRBV5-5 with TRBJ1-4; maybe TRBD1 (5 bases). Germline-derived CDR1 and CDR2 are SGHKS and YYEKEE (reference sequence). V dropped 3 bases and J dropped 10 bases, with 13 bases sitting between them. The CDR3 totals 13 residues.

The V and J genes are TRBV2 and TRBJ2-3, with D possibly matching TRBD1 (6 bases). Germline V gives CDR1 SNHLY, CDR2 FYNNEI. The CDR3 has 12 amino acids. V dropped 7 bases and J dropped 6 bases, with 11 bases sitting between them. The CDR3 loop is CASTTGYDTQYF. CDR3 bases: TGTGCCAGCACTACAGGGTACGATACGCAGTATTTT.

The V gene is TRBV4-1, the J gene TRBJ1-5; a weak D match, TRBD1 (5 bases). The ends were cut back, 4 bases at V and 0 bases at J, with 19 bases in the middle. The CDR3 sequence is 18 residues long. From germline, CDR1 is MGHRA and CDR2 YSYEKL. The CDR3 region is CASSPTESRFVSNQPQHF. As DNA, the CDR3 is TGCGCCAGCAGCCCGACAGAGAGCCGATTCGTTAGCAATCAGCCCCAGCATTTT.

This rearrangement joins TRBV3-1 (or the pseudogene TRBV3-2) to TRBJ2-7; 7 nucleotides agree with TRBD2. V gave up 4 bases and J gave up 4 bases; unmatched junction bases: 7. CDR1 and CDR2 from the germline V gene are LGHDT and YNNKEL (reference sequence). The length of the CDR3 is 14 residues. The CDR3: CASSRGRERYEQYF. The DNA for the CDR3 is TGTGCCAGCAGCCGGGGGAGGGAGAGGTACGAGCAGTACTTC.

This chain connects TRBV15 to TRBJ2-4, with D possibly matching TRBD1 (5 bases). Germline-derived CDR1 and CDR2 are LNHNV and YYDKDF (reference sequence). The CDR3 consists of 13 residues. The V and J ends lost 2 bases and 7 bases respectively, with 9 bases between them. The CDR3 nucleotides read TGTGCCACCAGCAGACAGGGTGGGAACATTCAGTACTTC. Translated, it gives CATSRQGGNIQYF.

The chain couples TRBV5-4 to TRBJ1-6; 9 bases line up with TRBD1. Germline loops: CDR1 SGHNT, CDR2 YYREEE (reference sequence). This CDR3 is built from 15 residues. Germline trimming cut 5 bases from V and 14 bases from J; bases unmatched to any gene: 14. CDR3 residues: CASSFRDRDKTALHF. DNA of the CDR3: TGTGCCAGCAGTTTCCGGGACAGGGATAAGACGGCCCTCCACTTT.

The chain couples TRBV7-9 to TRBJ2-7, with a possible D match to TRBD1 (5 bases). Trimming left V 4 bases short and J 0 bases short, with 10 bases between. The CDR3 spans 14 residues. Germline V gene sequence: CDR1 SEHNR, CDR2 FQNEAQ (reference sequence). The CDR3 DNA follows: TGTGCCAGCAGCTACCCTGGGGCCTCCTACGAGCAGTACTTC. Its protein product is CASSYPGASYEQYF.